This T cell receptor beta chain was captured in a study of response to subunit inactivated influenza vaccine. The sample holds a few counts of this clonotype. The antigen remains undetermined. V was pared by 4 bases and J by 1 base, with 5 bases of the junction left unmatched. The CDR3 spans 16 residues. Germline-derived CDR1 and CDR2 are LNHNV and YYDKDF (reference sequence). A single record per CDR3 protein comes from TCRdb applying MiXCR to the RT-PCR reads. This table has more than 700,000 distinct CDR3 sequences, about 20% appearing once. General study points: Seasonal influenza vaccination, on each occasion, was suggested by the authors to recruit few new T cells.

This rearrangement joins TRBV15 to TRBJ2-2; TRBD1 matches 8 bases. The sequences come from PBMCs from blood, collected 5 to 6 days after vaccination. The TCR originated in a man aged 45-60 years who received an inactivated influenza vaccine. Written as DNA, the CDR3 is TGTGCCACCAGCATTTTAGGGACAGGGAACACCGGGGAGCTGTTTTTT. As protein: CATSILGTGNTGELFF.